This TCR beta chain derives from a study of OX40 agonist ivuxolimab in advanced cancers. Across the study: Patients' therapy was ivuxolimab, an antibody that acts as an agonist of OX40 (CD134). General study findings and limits: Clones of CD4+ and CD8+ blood T cells grew by week 6 at doses of 0.1 to 3.0 mg/kg.

Per germline, CDR1 MNHNS and CDR2 SASEGT. The CDR3 extends over 15 amino acids. V shed 6 bases and J 5 bases; nucleotides not matched to a gene: 11. If patients had autoimmune disease history or systemic immunosuppression, they were excluded. Generated by immunoSEQ multiplex PCR, the TCRdb table keeps only in-frame clones and is missing some. Among some 80,000 clones listed, 84% were seen once. To note about this clone: Its target is not known.

V is TRBV6-1 and J is TRBJ2-3; 7 nucleotides align to TRBD1. The receptor's source is an adult with an advanced solid tumor such as melanoma, head and neck, liver or kidney cancer. The sequencing used CD4+ or CD8+ T cells sorted from blood, collected in a trial of the OX40 agonist ivuxolimab. DNA for the CDR3: TGTGCCAGCAGGGAAAGATACCAGGGGGAAGATACGCAGTATTTT. Its protein is CASRERYQGEDTQYF.